This is a list of T cell receptor beta chains from one sample in a study of shared clonotypes between healthy human individuals. Measured with immunoSEQ multiplex PCR; TCRdb has only the in-frame clones, and not every one. The sample includes around 610,000 clones, approximately 96% of them seen just once. The source material was naive CD8+ T cells sorted from blood. The receptor source for this set is a woman aged 25 to 45 in good health. CDR3s include the opening cysteine and the closing phenylalanine or tryptophan. The D gene is left open where the match is weak.

TRBJ2-1	.	TRBV9	TGTGCCAGCAGCGGAGACGGGAGCTCCTACAATGAGCAGTTCTTC	CASSGDGSSYNEQFF
TRBJ2-7	.	TRBV5-4	TGTGCCAGCAGCTTGGACAGGGCCCTCAACGAGCAGTACTTC	CASSLDRALNEQYF
TRBJ2-2	.	TRBV27	TGTGCCAGCGGATTCGACCTGGGCGGGGAGCTGTTTTTT	CASGFDLGGELFF
TRBJ2-4	.	TRBV4-1	TGCGCCAGCAGCCAATTTGAGGGAGGCAAAAACATTCAGTACTTC	CASSQFEGGKNIQYF
TRBJ2-1	.	TRBV27	TGTGCCAGCAGTTCCAAACTGGAAGTCGTCTACAATGAGCAGTTCTTC	CASSSKLEVVYNEQFF
TRBJ1-1	.	TRBV27	TGTGCCAGCAGTTTATCATCCGGTAACACTGAAGCTTTCTTT	CASSLSSGNTEAFF
TRBJ2-6	.	TRBV29-1	TGCAGCGCCTTTCTGGGAACGGTCAACGTCCTGACTTTC	CSAFLGTVNVLTF
TRBJ2-5	TRBD2	TRBV9	TGTGCCAGCAGCGACGGACTAGATGGGGAGACCCAGTACTTC	CASSDGLDGETQYF
TRBJ2-2	.	TRBV10-3	TGTGCCATCAGTGAGTCAGCCAGGGCAACGGGCGGGGAGCTGTTTTTT	CAISESARATGGELFF
TRBJ2-5	.	TRBV4-2	TGTGCCAGCAGCCAAGGGACAGACCAAGAGACCCAGTACTTC	CASSQGTDQETQYF
TRBJ2-3	TRBD1	TRBV27	TGTGCCAGCAGGGGACAGGGGACAGATACGCAGTATTTT	CASRGQGTDTQYF
TRBJ2-7	TRBD2	TRBV27	TGTGCCAGCAGTTTTTCGGGGGGAGGGCTCTACGAGCAGTACTTC	CASSFSGGGLYEQYF
TRBJ1-1	TRBD1	TRBV7-9	TGTGCCAGCAGCCCGTGGACAGGTAGGAACACTGAAGCTTTCTTT	CASSPWTGRNTEAFF